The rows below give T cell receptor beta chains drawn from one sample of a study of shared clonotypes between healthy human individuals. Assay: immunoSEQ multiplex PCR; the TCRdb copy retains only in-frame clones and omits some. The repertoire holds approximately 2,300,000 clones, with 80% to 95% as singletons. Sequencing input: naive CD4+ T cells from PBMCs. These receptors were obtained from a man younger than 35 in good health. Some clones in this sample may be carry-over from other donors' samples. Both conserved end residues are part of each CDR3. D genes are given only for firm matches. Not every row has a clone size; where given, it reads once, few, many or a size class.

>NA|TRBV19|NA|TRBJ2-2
TGTGCCGTTCACCACCCCGGGACCGGGGAGCTGTTTTTT
CAVHHPGTGELFF
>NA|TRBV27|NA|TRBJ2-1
TGTGCCAGCAGTTTAGAATCGAGAGGCCTTTACAATGAGCAGTTCTTC
CASSLESRGLYNEQFF
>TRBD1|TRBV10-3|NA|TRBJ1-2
TGTGCCATCAGTGAGGGGCAGGGGGATGGCTACACCTTC
CAISEGQGDGYTF
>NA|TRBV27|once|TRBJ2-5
TGTGCCAGCAGTTTGCGGATTCGAGAGACCCAGTACTTC
CASSLRIRETQYF
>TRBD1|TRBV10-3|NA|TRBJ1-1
TGTGCCATCAGCCCCGACAGGGGAGCTGAAGCTTTCTTT
CAISPDRGAEAFF
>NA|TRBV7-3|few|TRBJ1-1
TGTGCCAGCAGCCTCGGTCTGGACACTGAAGCTTTCTTT
CASSLGLDTEAFF
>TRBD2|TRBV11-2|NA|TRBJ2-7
TGTGCCAGCAGCCTCTATTTTGGACTAGCGGGAGAATCCGGCTACGAGCAGTACTTC
CASSLYFGLAGESGYEQYF
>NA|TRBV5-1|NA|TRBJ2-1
TGCGCCAGCAGCTTGGAATTAGCTACAGATGAGCAGTTCTTC
CASSLELATDEQFF
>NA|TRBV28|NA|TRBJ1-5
TGTGCCAGCAGTTTTTCTCCATCGGCCCAGCATTTT
CASSFSPSAQHF
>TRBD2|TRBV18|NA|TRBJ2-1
TGTGCCAGCTCACCTTTCTCGGGGGGACTATACAATGAGCAGTTCTTC
CASSPFSGGLYNEQFF
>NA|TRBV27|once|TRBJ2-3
TGTGCCAGCAGTTTACCAGGACTCGCTGCCGATACGCAGTATTTT
CASSLPGLAADTQYF
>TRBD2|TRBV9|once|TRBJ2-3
TGTGCCAGCAGCGTAGTTGAGGGAGGGCTGGGAGAAACAGATACGCAGTATTTT
CASSVVEGGLGETDTQYF
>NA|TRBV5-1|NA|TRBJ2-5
TGCGCCAGCAGCTTGGGCTCGGGGCAAGAGACCCAGTACTTC
CASSLGSGQETQYF
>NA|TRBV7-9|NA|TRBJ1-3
TGTGCCAGCAGCTTAGAGGGTTTCGGAAACACCATATATTTT
CASSLEGFGNTIYF
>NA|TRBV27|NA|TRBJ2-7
TGTGCCAGCAGTTTAACTGCCCGCTCAGGTCACGAGCAGTACTTC
CASSLTARSGHEQYF
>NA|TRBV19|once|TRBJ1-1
TGTGCCAGTAGTATAGCGCAGATTCCCACTGAAGCTTTCTTT
CASSIAQIPTEAFF
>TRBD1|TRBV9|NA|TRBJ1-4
TGTGCCAGCAGCGTAGCGGGGGGACAGTTGGAAAAACTGTTTTTT
CASSVAGGQLEKLFF
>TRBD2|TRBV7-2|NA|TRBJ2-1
TGTGCCAGCAGCGCGGGACTAGCGTACTACAATGAGCAGTTCTTC
CASSAGLAYYNEQFF
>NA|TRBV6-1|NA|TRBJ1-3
TGTGCCAGCAGTGAAGCGGGACACAGCTCCGATGCCCTGGAGCCCTGGGGCTACACCATATATTTT
CASSEAGHSSDALEPWGYTIYF
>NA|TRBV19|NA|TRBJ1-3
TGTGCCAGTAGTAATCAGGCTGGAAACACCATATATTTT
CASSNQAGNTIYF
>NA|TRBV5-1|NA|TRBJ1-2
TGCGCCAGCAGCTTGACAGGGCCGCTGATTAACTATGGCTACACCTTC
CASSLTGPLINYGYTF
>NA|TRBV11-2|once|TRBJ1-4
TGTGCCAGCAGGAAAGAACAGGGAACTAATGAAAAACTGTTTTTT
CASRKEQGTNEKLFF
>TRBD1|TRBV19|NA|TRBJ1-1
TGTGCCAGTAGCCCGGGGGACAGGGGGTGGACTGAAGCTTTCTTT
CASSPGDRGWTEAFF
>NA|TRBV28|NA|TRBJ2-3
TGTGCCAGCAGCAACCCCGGGGAAGTAGCGCAGTATTTT
CASSNPGEVAQYF
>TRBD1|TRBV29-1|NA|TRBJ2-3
TGCAGCGTCCGGGACAGGGGACTTACAGATACGCAGTATTTT
CSVRDRGLTDTQYF
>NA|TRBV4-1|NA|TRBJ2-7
TGCGCCAGCAGCCAAAATCCCGCTCCGTCGGAGCAGTACTTC
CASSQNPAPSEQYF